This T cell receptor beta chain was sequenced for a study of early T cells in non-severe SARS-CoV-2 infection (dated by TCRdb to the early 2020s). With regard to the full study: Bulk RNA from unsorted whole blood was used for TCR sequencing, so alpha and beta chains could not be paired. Results and caveats for the whole study, not just this receptor: VDJdb matching was skewed toward anti-spike CD8 responses and likely underestimated virus-specific expansions, missing private and CD4 specificities.

The germline V gene specifies KGHDR as CDR1 and SFDVKD as CDR2. Taken from cysteine to phenylalanine, the CDR3 has 14 residues. Just CDR3 DNA is preserved here, 42 bases in frame from base 1. The junction shows trimming of 1 base on V and 5 bases on J, and the gene matches do not reach 2 bases of it. The library relied on 5' RACE. TCRdb names NextSeq 500 as the instrument used. In the TCR library protocol, unique molecular identifiers were attached to individual cDNA molecules to correct for PCR bias and sequencing error. TCR alpha and beta chains were both sequenced, and the abundances of alpha and beta sequences in each sample were closely correlated with each other. For the original study's pipeline: Decombinator V4 was used to annotate the V gene, J gene and CDR3 of the TCR sequences. TCRs were defined as expanded if a significant change between any two time points was detected under a Poisson model with p below 0.0001. TCR abundances were normalised to the total number of TCRs sequenced per sample and expressed as counts per million. MAIT TCRs were defined by TRAV1-2 paired with TRAJ12, TRAJ20 or TRAJ33, and iNKT TCRs by TRAV10 paired with TRAJ18. VDJdb, accessed 1 November 2021, was searched for CMV, EBV and SARS-CoV-2 annotated TCRs, with TCRs annotated for multiple antigens excluded. The public reads were run again by TCRdb, first through fastp at Q25 and then through MiXCR, and only productive beta chains were kept. A single entry per CDR3 protein holds the most common genes and DNA from its merged rows. The V and J calls were determined by TCRdb, not by the authors. This sample holds some 66,000 distinct CDR3 sequences; about 13% were observed only once. The ten most abundant clones make up 5.2% of the sample.

The study was a case-control design nested within a healthcare worker cohort in London, UK, with weekly nasopharyngeal swab PCR tests and blood sampling. Healthcare workers were enrolled in the week of the UK lockdown, from 23 to 31 March 2020, and were followed every week for up to roughly 15 weeks. A remark on this clonotype: Its target antigen remains unknown. Base qualities are missing; no much larger clone stands one base away.

Sequencing was performed on whole blood. The rearrangement joined TRBV24-1 to TRBJ2-3; 7 central nucleotides agree with TRBD1. The TCR was taken from an adult who was a healthcare worker with PCR-confirmed SARS-CoV-2 infection or an uninfected control (not recorded which). For the CDR3, the sequence is CATSDFTGEDTQYF. The DNA sequence is given as TGTGCCACCAGTGATTTTACAGGGGAAGATACGCAGTATTTT.